The entry below gives a single T cell receptor (beta chain) sequence along with its context. The ends were cut back, 3 bases at V and 6 bases at J, with 5 bases in the middle. Per germline, CDR1 LNHDA and CDR2 SQIVND (reference sequence). The length of the CDR3 is 11 residues. The sample belongs to a study of T cells in Graves' hyperthyroidism and ophthalmopathy. RNA transcripts provided the source from which TCR beta CDR3 regions were amplified. HTBI primers were the set used in a first-round RT-PCR of the TCR CDR3. TCRdb redid the calling of the multiplex PCR reads with MiXCR, one entry per CDR3 protein. The data hold about 420,000 distinct CDR3 sequences, with about a sixth observed a single time.

This receptor was obtained from a woman aged 18-29 years with Graves' hyperthyroidism. The sample comprised blood. The chain uses TRBV19 and TRBJ1-2; D gene ambiguous. This chain's CDR3 is CASSIGNGYTF. The CDR3 DNA reads TGTGCCAGTAGTATCGGCAATGGCTACACCTTC.